The sequence of this T cell receptor beta chain was determined in a study of blood T cell repertoires in COVID-19. Across the whole study: PBMCs, B-cell-depleted T cells, or T cells were the source of the cDNA or gDNA that made up the material.

Original handling: By means of reference gene primer amplification, nucleated cell counts were estimated. This table comes from immunoSEQ multiplex PCR, and its TCRdb copy is limited to in-frame clones, with some not included. Clonal size and the V and J genes are those of that table, whereas D and trimming came from the DNA. This sample yields 150,000 to 250,000 clones, of which around four fifths are seen a single time; 6% to 8% belongs to the top ten. Germline CDR1 is MNHNS and CDR2 is SASEGT. V lost 2 bases to trimming and J lost 1 base, with 18 bases between them. This CDR3 is built from 18 residues.

This sequence was found in a human donor with acute or convalescent COVID-19. The donor label of this sample is uncertain. The sequencing sample was made of peripheral blood. The rearrangement links TRBV6-1 to TRBJ1-5; TRBD1 might be the D (5 bases). CDR3 amino acids: CASSERDLRVGSNQPQHF. For the CDR3, the DNA is TGTGCCAGCAGTGAAAGGGACTTGAGGGTTGGGAGCAATCAGCCCCAGCATTTT.